The rows below give T cell receptor beta chains drawn from one sample of a study of monozygotic twins with inflammatory bowel disease. TCRdb derives one entry per CDR3 protein from the 5' RACE reads, leaving out DNA. This repertoire includes 330,000 or so distinct CDR3 sequences. Specimen: blood. The receptors come from a human donor with ulcerative colitis or Crohn's disease, or a healthy co-twin of an affected twin (not recorded which). CDR3s include the opening cysteine and the closing phenylalanine or tryptophan.

j_call v_call cdr3_aa
TRBJ2-7 TRBV28 CASTDTFRSYEQYF
TRBJ2-2 TRBV9 CASRNQASGELFF
TRBJ2-7 TRBV19 CASSIPGMSYEQYF
TRBJ2-3 TRBV5-1 CASSPGHNKQVDTQYF
TRBJ1-1 TRBV20-1 CSARGGSNTEAFF
TRBJ2-7 TRBV27 CASSLNIGGYEQYF
TRBJ2-3 TRBV7-3 CASSSGLAGGDTQYF
TRBJ2-2 TRBV24-1 CATSEFGLASGELFF
TRBJ1-1 TRBV3-1 CASSQATGTEAFF
TRBJ2-2 TRBV5-1 CASSSKSENTGELFF
TRBJ2-7 TRBV29-1 CSVEGVEGFNEQYF
TRBJ2-1 TRBV20-1 CIPREASVYNEQFF
TRBJ2-1 TRBV27 CASSPPFPYNEQFF
TRBJ1-1 TRBV20-1 CSARRTGGTGIGEAFF
TRBJ2-3 TRBV11-3 CASSPGLALTDTQYF
TRBJ2-7 TRBV7-8 CASSLNEGQRSYEQYF
TRBJ1-4 TRBV7-2 CASSRRADGGSNEKLFF
TRBJ2-1 TRBV5-1 CASSLDPSGSYNEQFF
TRBJ2-7 TRBV29-1 CSVGQGGYEQYF
TRBJ2-2 TRBV20-1 CSARGGQGASGELFF
TRBJ2-2 TRBV6-1 CASSRGPNTGELFF
TRBJ2-2 TRBV6-1 CASSGNSVNTGELFF
TRBJ2-5 TRBV3-1 CASSQNPGTGHLETQYF
TRBJ2-2 TRBV5-4 CASSLRSPRNTGELFF
TRBJ2-7 TRBV12-3/TRBV12-4 CASRTGTGSYEQYF
TRBJ2-1 TRBV7-8 CASSLARGGGKQNEQFF
TRBJ2-7 TRBV7-9 CASSLALGARDYEQYF
TRBJ2-1 TRBV3-1 CASSSTSAGTYNEQFF
TRBJ2-7 TRBV29-1 CSVVGVREQYF
TRBJ1-1 TRBV10-3 CAISAGAHTEAFF
TRBJ2-3 TRBV7-7 CASSPPGLRDTQYF
TRBJ1-4 TRBV5-1 CASSWRGTGGEKLFF
TRBJ2-1 TRBV7-2 CASSSGLALYNEQFF
TRBJ2-4 TRBV3-1 CASSQRGVEAKNIQYF
TRBJ2-2 TRBV5-1 CASSLNPKRTGGLPGELFF
TRBJ1-5 TRBV3-1 CASSQGSPAANQPQHF
TRBJ1-1 TRBV20-1 CSATGGAPNTEAFF
TRBJ1-5 TRBV7-8 CASSLATVGGQPQHF
TRBJ2-1 TRBV28 CASSPPPRGVNEQFF
TRBJ2-3 TRBV5-1 CASSFYAFGATDTQYF
TRBJ2-7 TRBV29-1 CSVRGGPYEQYF
TRBJ2-1 TRBV20-1 CSVQSQGRYNEQFF
TRBJ2-1 TRBV29-1 CSVEVAGGWRNEQFF
TRBJ2-7 TRBV20-1 CSAPDSGGVPNEQYF
TRBJ2-7 TRBV5-1 CASSNNGRLSSYEQYF
TRBJ2-1 TRBV7-2 CASSSRGLNNEQFF
TRBJ1-4 TRBV7-9 CASSLPGATNENLFF
TRBJ2-7 TRBV12-3/TRBV12-4 CASSTGTSGSFGQYF
TRBJ2-1 TRBV6-4 CASSPAPTYNEQFF
TRBJ1-2 TRBV30 CAWSGTIYGYTF
TRBJ2-7 TRBV28 CASSRRLGQGGSYEQYF
TRBJ1-5 TRBV5-5 CASSLAGGQSNQPQHF
TRBJ1-5 TRBV27 CASSFSRGGNQPQHF
TRBJ2-2 TRBV20-1 CSGWQGRTGELFF
TRBJ1-2 TRBV7-2 CASSSTGHYGYTF
TRBJ2-2 TRBV29-1 CSVSLGTGELFF